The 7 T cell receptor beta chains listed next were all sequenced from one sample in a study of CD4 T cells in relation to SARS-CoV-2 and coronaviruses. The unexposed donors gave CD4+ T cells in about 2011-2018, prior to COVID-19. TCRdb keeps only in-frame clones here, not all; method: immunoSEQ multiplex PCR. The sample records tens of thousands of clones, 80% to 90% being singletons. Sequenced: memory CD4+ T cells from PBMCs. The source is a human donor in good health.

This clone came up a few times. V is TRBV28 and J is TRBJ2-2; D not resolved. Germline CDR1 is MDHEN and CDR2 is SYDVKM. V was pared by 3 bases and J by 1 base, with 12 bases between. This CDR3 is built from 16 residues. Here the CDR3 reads CASSFWRVMNTGELFF. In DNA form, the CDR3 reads TGTGCCAGCAGTTTTTGGCGTGTGATGAACACCGGGGAGCTGTTTTTT.

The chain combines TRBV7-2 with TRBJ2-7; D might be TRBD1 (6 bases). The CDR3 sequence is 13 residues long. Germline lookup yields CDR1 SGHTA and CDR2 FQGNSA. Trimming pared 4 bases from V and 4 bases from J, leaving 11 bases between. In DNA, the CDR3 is TGTGCCAGCAGCTCGATCAGGGGATACGAGCAGTACTTC. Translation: CASSSIRGYEQYF.

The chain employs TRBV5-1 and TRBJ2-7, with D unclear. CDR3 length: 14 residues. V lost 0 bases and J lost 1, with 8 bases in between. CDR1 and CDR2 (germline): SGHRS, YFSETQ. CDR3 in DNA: TGCGCCAGCAGCTTGGCCCCGGGTTCCTACGAGCAGTACTTC. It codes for CASSLAPGSYEQYF.

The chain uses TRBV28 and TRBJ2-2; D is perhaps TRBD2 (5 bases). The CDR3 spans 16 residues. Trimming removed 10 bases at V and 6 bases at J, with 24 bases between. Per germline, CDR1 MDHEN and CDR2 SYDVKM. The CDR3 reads CATPVRGSDGSGELFF. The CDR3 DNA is TGTGCCACCCCAGTCCGGGGATCAGATGGGTCCGGGGAGCTGTTTTTT.

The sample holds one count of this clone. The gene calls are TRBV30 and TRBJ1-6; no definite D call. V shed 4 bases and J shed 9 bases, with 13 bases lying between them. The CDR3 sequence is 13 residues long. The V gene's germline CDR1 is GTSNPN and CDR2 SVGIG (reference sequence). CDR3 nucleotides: TGTGCCTGGACTCGGGGATTGTCTTCACCCCTCCACTTT. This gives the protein CAWTRGLSSPLHF.

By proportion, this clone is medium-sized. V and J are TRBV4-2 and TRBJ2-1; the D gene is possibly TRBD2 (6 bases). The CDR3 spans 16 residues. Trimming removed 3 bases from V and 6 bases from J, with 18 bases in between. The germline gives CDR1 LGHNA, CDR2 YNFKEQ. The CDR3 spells CASSQPSTLGGNEQFF. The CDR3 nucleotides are TGTGCCAGCAGCCAGCCCTCCACCCTGGGGGGCAATGAGCAGTTCTTC.

The CDR3 DNA follows: TGTGCCAGCAGTTTCGGGACTAGGGCCAGCACAGATACGCAGTATTTT. Residues: CASSFGTRASTDTQYF. The rearrangement links TRBV14 to TRBJ2-3; the match to TRBD2 covers 8 bases. Germline CDR1 reads SGHDN; CDR2 reads FVKESK. The V gene end was trimmed by 6 bases and the J gene end by 0 bases; junction bases not matched to a gene: 8. This CDR3 contains 16 residues.